These T cell receptor beta chains were read from a single sample in a study of OX40 agonist ivuxolimab in advanced cancers. Using immunoSEQ multiplex PCR, the repertoire was profiled, and TCRdb retains in-frame clones only, with some absent. The sample gives roughly 65,000 clones, around four fifths of which show up once; 3.5% to 4% is in the top ten. This sample comprised CD4+ or CD8+ T cells sorted from blood, obtained in a trial of the OX40 agonist ivuxolimab. The receptor set was obtained from an adult with an advanced solid tumor such as melanoma, head and neck, liver or kidney cancer. CDR3s include the opening cysteine and the closing phenylalanine or tryptophan. The order of the fields is V gene, clone size, D gene, CDR3 length, J gene, CDR3 protein, CDR3 DNA. The D gene is left open where the match is weak. For some rows the clone size is stated as once, few or many, or as a class when expanded; others skip it.

TRBV11-1	-	TRBD2	16	TRBJ2-1	CASSLEAGAGYNEQFF	TGTGCCAGCAGCCTGGAGGCGGGAGCGGGCTACAATGAGCAGTTCTTC
TRBV2	-	-	13	TRBJ1-2	CASTRRPAYGYTF	TGTGCCAGTACGCGGCGCCCAGCCTATGGCTACACCTTC
TRBV7-9	-	TRBD2	17	TRBJ2-5	CASSPRLAGGPGETQYF	TGTGCCAGCAGCCCCCGACTAGCGGGAGGGCCAGGGGAGACCCAGTACTTC
TRBV7-9	-	-	14	TRBJ1-2	CASSPTEGNYGYTF	TGTGCCAGCAGCCCCACCGAGGGTAACTATGGCTACACCTTC
TRBV28	-	-	13	TRBJ1-2	CASSLSTGRGYTF	TGTGCCAGCAGCCTAAGCACAGGGCGGGGCTACACCTTC
TRBV21-1	few	-	17	TRBJ2-7	CASSKEYLTVTDYEQYF	TGTGCCAGCAGCAAAGAATATCTAACCGTTACTGACTACGAGCAGTACTTC
TRBV9	medium-sized	-	15	TRBJ2-7	CASSVGGLEGSEQYF	TGTGCCAGCAGCGTAGGGGGGCTGGAAGGGAGCGAGCAGTACTTC
TRBV7-9	-	TRBD2	13	TRBJ2-5	CASSVGGEETQYF	TGTGCCAGCAGCGTTGGGGGGGAAGAGACCCAGTACTTC
TRBV19	-	-	15	TRBJ2-1	CASSKTSSSYNEQFF	TGTGCCAGTAGTAAAACTAGCTCCTCCTACAATGAGCAGTTCTTC
TRBV6-6	-	TRBD2	15	TRBJ2-7	CASSYGTSGIYEQYF	TGTGCCAGCAGTTACGGGACTAGCGGAATCTACGAGCAGTACTTC
TRBV28	-	TRBD1	16	TRBJ2-7	CASRPYQGTGGYEQYF	TGTGCCAGCAGACCCTACCAAGGGACAGGGGGTTACGAGCAGTACTTC
TRBV20-1	-	-	10	TRBJ2-1	CSAGVTEQFF	TGCAGTGCGGGAGTGACTGAGCAGTTCTTC
TRBV28	-	TRBD2	14	TRBJ2-1	CASSVAGGRNEQFF	TGTGCCAGCAGCGTGGCCGGGGGGAGAAATGAGCAGTTCTTC
TRBV6-5	-	-	16	TRBJ1-5	CASSYSGGDSNQPQHF	TGTGCCAGCAGTTACTCTGGCGGGGATAGCAATCAGCCCCAGCATTTT
TRBV11-3	-	-	13	TRBJ2-1	CASSSKTEFWQFF	TGTGCCAGCAGCTCCAAGACGGAATTCTGGCAGTTCTTC
TRBV5-5	-	TRBD1	15	TRBJ2-7	CASSPGQGRNNEQYF	TGTGCCAGCAGCCCAGGACAGGGAAGGAATAACGAGCAGTACTTC
TRBV6-4	-	TRBD1	13	TRBJ1-1	CASSEGTGTEAFF	TGTGCCAGCAGTGAGGGGACAGGCACTGAAGCTTTCTTT
TRBV19	-	-	14	TRBJ2-3	CASRTGGGTDTQYF	TGTGCCAGTAGGACAGGTGGCGGGACAGATACGCAGTATTTT
TRBV1	-	-	13	TRBJ2-3	CTSSQDHTDTQYF	TGCACCAGCAGCCAAGATCACACAGATACGCAGTATTTT
TRBV6-6	-	TRBD2	16	TRBJ2-7	CASSYRTGRGGGEQYF	TGTGCCAGCAGTTACCGTACTGGGCGGGGGGGAGGAGAGCAGTACTTC
TRBV5-4	-	-	15	TRBJ2-3	CASSKDRGDTDTQYF	TGTGCCAGCAGCAAGGATAGGGGGGACACAGATACGCAGTATTTT
TRBV15	-	-	13	TRBJ2-1	CATSEPGSVEQFF	TGTGCCACCAGCGAGCCAGGGTCGGTTGAGCAGTTCTTC
TRBV5-1	once	TRBD1	15	TRBJ2-7	CASSLERTGAYEQYF	TGCGCCAGCAGCTTGGAAAGGACAGGGGCCTACGAGCAGTACTTC
TRBV5-4	-	-	16	TRBJ1-2	CASSNPGTELSGGYTF	TGTGCCAGCAGTAACCCCGGGACGGAGTTATCTGGCGGCTACACCTTC
TRBV18	-	-	18	TRBJ2-7	CASSPRGQGISPSYEQYF	TGTGCCAGCTCACCACGGGGCCAGGGGATTTCCCCTTCCTACGAGCAGTACTTC
TRBV4-3	-	-	16	TRBJ1-1	CASSQETRGMNTEAFF	TGCGCCAGCAGCCAAGAAACTCGGGGGATGAACACTGAAGCTTTCTTT
TRBV7-2	-	-	15	TRBJ2-5	CASSLGSYMGETQYF	TGTGCCAGCAGCTTGGGCAGCTATATGGGAGAGACCCAGTACTTC
TRBV7-2	-	-	14	TRBJ2-2	CASTARAFTGELFF	TGTGCCAGCACCGCGCGGGCATTCACCGGGGAGCTGTTTTTT
TRBV6-5	-	-	15	TRBJ2-7	CASSYSAGSSYEQYF	TGTGCCAGCAGTTACTCGGCAGGGAGCTCCTACGAGCAGTACTTC
TRBV2	-	-	13	TRBJ2-3	CASNGVYTDTQYF	TGTGCCAGCAATGGAGTCTACACAGATACGCAGTATTTT
TRBV9	-	-	12	TRBJ1-1	CASSTGTSEAFF	TGTGCCAGCAGCACCGGGACAAGTGAAGCTTTCTTT
TRBV9	-	-	16	TRBJ1-4	CASSVGDKGLNEKLFF	TGTGCCAGCAGCGTAGGAGACAAAGGACTGAATGAAAAACTGTTTTTT
TRBV7-3	-	TRBD2	21	TRBJ2-2	CASRCLDGTSGRGLNTGELFF	TGTGCCAGCAGATGCCTCGACGGGACTAGCGGGAGAGGCCTTAACACCGGGGAGCTGTTTTTT
TRBV11-2	-	-	14	TRBJ1-1	CASSPDYAGTEAFF	TGTGCCAGCAGCCCCGACTACGCAGGTACTGAAGCTTTCTTT
TRBV7-9	few	-	8	TRBJ1-2	CASSPYTF	TGTGCCAGCAGCCCCTACACCTTC
TRBV21-1	-	-	13	TRBJ2-5	CASPDSSQETQYF	TGTGCCAGCCCTGACAGTAGCCAAGAGACCCAGTACTTC
TRBV11-3	-	-	14	TRBJ2-7	CASSLGASSYEQYF	TGTGCCAGCAGCTTAGGTGCTAGTTCCTACGAGCAGTACTTC
TRBV7-3	-	-	14	TRBJ2-2	CASSRSGGTGELFF	TGTGCCAGCAGTCGAAGTGGAGGCACCGGGGAGCTGTTTTTT
TRBV29-1	-	-	11	TRBJ2-1	CSALLADGKFF	TGCAGCGCCTTACTAGCCGATGGAAAGTTCTTC
TRBV7-2	-	-	15	TRBJ2-3	CASSLVGFFTDTQYF	TGTGCCAGCAGCTTAGTAGGATTTTTCACAGATACGCAGTATTTT
TRBV19	-	-	14	TRBJ2-3	CASTPMGVADTQYF	TGTGCCAGTACCCCCATGGGGGTTGCAGATACGCAGTATTTT
TRBV5-1	-	-	11	TRBJ1-1	CASSIDRQAFF	TGCGCCAGCAGCATAGACAGGCAAGCTTTCTTT
TRBV7-6	few	-	14	TRBJ2-5	CASSRNRVEETQYF	TGTGCCAGCAGCCGAAACAGGGTTGAAGAGACCCAGTACTTC
TRBV19	-	-	14	TRBJ2-7	CASSFRGLYYEQYF	TGTGCCAGTAGTTTCCGGGGACTGTACTACGAGCAGTACTTC
TRBV12-5	-	-	23	TRBJ1-5	CASGLVPSRWGDPLAQSNQPQHF	TGTGCTAGTGGTTTGGTACCCTCCCGTTGGGGGGACCCGCTCGCGCAATCCAATCAGCCCCAGCATTTT
TRBV19	-	-	12	TRBJ2-2	CASRNLGGELFF	TGTGCCAGTAGAAACCTAGGGGGGGAGCTGTTTTTT
TRBV27	-	-	14	TRBJ2-1	CASSRTRGLYEQFF	TGTGCCAGCAGCCGAACCCGGGGGTTGTATGAGCAGTTCTTC
TRBV11-3	-	TRBD1	15	TRBJ2-5	CASSLGTGVGETQYF	TGTGCCAGCAGCTTAGGGACAGGGGTCGGAGAGACCCAGTACTTC
TRBV6-5	-	-	14	TRBJ2-7	CASSYRRGPYEQYF	TGTGCCAGCAGTTACCGGAGGGGCCCCTACGAGCAGTACTTC
TRBV7-9	-	-	16	TRBJ2-3	CASSYKQGRNTDTQYF	TGTGCCAGCAGCTATAAACAGGGTAGAAACACAGATACGCAGTATTTT
TRBV11-3	-	TRBD1	14	TRBJ2-1	CASSEGQGYNEQFF	TGTGCCAGCAGCGAGGGACAGGGGTACAATGAGCAGTTCTTC
TRBV19	-	-	16	TRBJ1-1	CASTLKGAAKNTEAFF	TGTGCCAGTACCCTCAAAGGGGCAGCTAAGAACACTGAAGCTTTCTTT
TRBV9	-	-	11	TRBJ2-2	CASSVGGELFF	TGTGCCAGCAGCGTGGGCGGGGAGCTGTTTTTT
TRBV6-1	-	TRBD2	13	TRBJ2-1	CASKTSSGNEQFF	TGTGCCAGCAAGACCTCTAGCGGCAATGAGCAGTTCTTC
TRBV9	-	-	11	TRBJ1-2	CASSSGYGYTF	TGTGCCAGCAGCAGTGGCTATGGCTACACCTTC